The source of this T cell receptor beta chain is a study of blood T cell repertoires in COVID-19 (dated by TCRdb to about 2020). About the investigation overall: Collaborator samples came from the United States, Italy and Spain and covered acute and convalescent phases of COVID-19. The sample metadata nearly always contained a de-identified subject ID, COVID-19 status, age in years and sex. The prospective study material was composed of cDNA or gDNA derived from T cells, B-cell-depleted T cells, or PBMCs. The dataset comprised deeply sampled blood TCRbeta repertoires from subjects exposed to, actively infected with, or recovered from COVID-19. Where HLA class I and class II types were available, the types were taken from metadata supplied by the sample provider, not from assay-based typing. The samples were drawn from the first 160 participants of the ongoing ImmuneRACE study and from 950 to 1,500 subjects provided by 6 global collaborators. A freely available public database, intended as a resource for researchers studying the immune response to SARS-CoV-2, is where the repertoires were released.

TCRbeta CDR3 regions were amplified from genomic DNA using the immunoSEQ Assay, a bias-controlled multiplex PCR. The authors' analysis ran thus. Nucleated cell counts per sample were estimated from amplification of reference gene primers within the assay. To quantify the absolute abundance of each unique TCRbeta CDR3 rearrangement, sequence reads were collapsed and filtered. For each sample, productive Simpson clonality was calculated as the square root of Simpson's diversity index over productive rearrangements. The source is immuneACCESS, and TCRdb retained only in-frame sequences with V and J called. Part of the clones is not carried over; for the studies checked, unresolved V genes explain less than half of this, and the remainder is unexplained. V and J calls and clone size are those listed in that table; D and trimming were worked out from the DNA. The sample records about 39,000 clones, approximately 80% of which are singletons. The ten most abundant clones make up about a tenth of the sample.

The CDR3 runs 15 amino acids, cysteine and phenylalanine included. The sequence is cut down to CDR3 DNA, 45 bases in frame from base 1. The germline V and J ends show losses of 5 bases and 1 base respectively, and no gene match explains 4 bases of the junction. The germline V gene (reference sequence) specifies SEHNR as CDR1 and FQNEAQ as CDR2. On this clone itself: Its recognized antigen is unknown. No much larger clone exists at a distance of one base, and base qualities are not known.

Study-wide conclusions, independent of this receptor: How much clinical and demographic metadata was included differed by source and by participant, and the metadata was provided uncurated.

Whole blood was collected in K2EDTA tubes by collaborating institutions according to the institutions' own protocols. Collaborator samples were shipped for TCRbeta analysis as frozen whole blood, isolated PBMCs, or DNA extracted from either sample type. Sequencing was performed on peripheral blood. The V and J segments used are TRBV7-9 and TRBJ2-2; TRBD1 matches 7 bases in the middle. The receptor's source is a man aged 55 to 70 in a cohort sampled during active COVID-19. CDR3 protein: CASSGGQLNTGELFF. The bases read TGTGCCAGCAGCGGGGGACAGCTGAACACCGGGGAGCTGTTTTTT.